The source of this TCR beta chain is a study of breast tumors, draining lymph nodes, adjacent tissues. TCRdb re-analysed the multiplex PCR reads in MiXCR, keeping a single row per CDR3 protein. The repertoire holds about 94,000 distinct CDR3 sequences, with roughly 29% as singletons. This clonotype showed up many times. Its specificity is not known. General study points: Compared with lymph nodes, tumors were less diverse; compared with nontumor tissue, more. Tumor and nontumor repertoires were significantly more similar in luminal-like than in basal-like breast cancer. Data only fit, rather than demonstrated, lymph node origin of most tumor T cells. Data fit most tumor T cells coming from lymph node, expanding in tumor.

Breast cancer patients provided tissue from their axillary draining lymph nodes. V was trimmed by 5 bases and J by 3 bases, leaving 4 bases between them. This CDR3 spans 12 amino acids. Germline V gives CDR1 LNHDA, CDR2 SQIVND (reference sequence). The sample taken for sequencing was axillary lymph node tissue. The receptor comes from a female donor with breast cancer. Some clones in this sample may be carry-over from other donors' samples. The V call is TRBV19, the J call TRBJ2-2; unclear D gene. CDR3 region: CASSPDTGELFF. DNA for the CDR3: TGTGCCAGTAGTCCGGACACCGGGGAGCTGTTTTTT.